A selection of T cell receptor beta chains follows, all from one sample in a study of cytomegalovirus exposure and HLA in healthy donors. Sequencing was performed with immunoSEQ multiplex PCR; in TCRdb, only in-frame clones are kept and a portion is missing. The sample holds about 50,000 clones, over 80% seen once. The specimen was PBMCs. The receptors were gathered from a man aged 25-45 years in good health and CMV-seronegative. CDR3s include the opening cysteine and the closing phenylalanine or tryptophan. The D gene is left open where the match is weak. Clone size is not always given. Where it is, it says once, few, many or a class for expanded clones.

clone_size: once; v_call: TRBV27; d_call: NA; j_call: TRBJ2-1; cdr3_length: 14; cdr3_nt: TGTGCCAGCAGTCGGGGGTCCCCTGGCAATGAGCAGTTCTTC; cdr3_aa: CASSRGSPGNEQFF
clone_size: NA; v_call: TRBV15; d_call: NA; j_call: TRBJ1-1; cdr3_length: 15; cdr3_nt: TGTGCCACCAGCAGAGATACGGTGTGGAACACTGAAGCTTTCTTT; cdr3_aa: CATSRDTVWNTEAFF
clone_size: once; v_call: TRBV4-2; d_call: TRBD2; j_call: TRBJ2-1; cdr3_length: 17; cdr3_nt: TGTGCCAGCAGCCAACTAGGACTAGCGGCAACCCTTGATGAGCAGTTCTTC; cdr3_aa: CASSQLGLAATLDEQFF
clone_size: NA; v_call: TRBV5-8; d_call: TRBD1; j_call: TRBJ1-2; cdr3_length: 15; cdr3_nt: TGTGCCAGCAGGTACCACGGACAGGGGAACTATGGCTACACCTTC; cdr3_aa: CASRYHGQGNYGYTF
clone_size: NA; v_call: TRBV5-6; d_call: NA; j_call: TRBJ2-7; cdr3_length: 11; cdr3_nt: TGTGCCAGCAGCTTGACTACCGAGCAGTACTTC; cdr3_aa: CASSLTTEQYF
clone_size: NA; v_call: TRBV2; d_call: NA; j_call: TRBJ1-1; cdr3_length: 15; cdr3_nt: TGTGCCAGCAGTGAATTCGGACATTTGAACACTGAAGCTTTCTTT; cdr3_aa: CASSEFGHLNTEAFF
clone_size: few; v_call: TRBV7-6; d_call: NA; j_call: TRBJ2-5; cdr3_length: 16; cdr3_nt: TGTGCCAGCAGCCAGGGGAGTTGGTCAGTCCAAGAGACCCAGTACTTC; cdr3_aa: CASSQGSWSVQETQYF
clone_size: NA; v_call: TRBV27; d_call: NA; j_call: TRBJ1-1; cdr3_length: 16; cdr3_nt: TGTGCCAGCAGTTTATCTCCCGGGACAACGAACACTGAAGCTTTCTTT; cdr3_aa: CASSLSPGTTNTEAFF
clone_size: once; v_call: TRBV30; d_call: NA; j_call: TRBJ2-7; cdr3_length: 13; cdr3_nt: TGTGCCTGGAGCCTCGTGTTACCCTACGAGCAGTACTTC; cdr3_aa: CAWSLVLPYEQYF
clone_size: NA; v_call: TRBV6-1; d_call: TRBD1; j_call: TRBJ1-1; cdr3_length: 14; cdr3_nt: TGTGCCAGCAGACACAGGGGGATGGACACTGAAGCTTTCTTT; cdr3_aa: CASRHRGMDTEAFF
clone_size: NA; v_call: TRBV28; d_call: NA; j_call: TRBJ1-2; cdr3_length: 13; cdr3_nt: TGTGCCAGCACCCCTGGGCACGACTATGGCTACACCTTC; cdr3_aa: CASTPGHDYGYTF
clone_size: NA; v_call: TRBV29-1; d_call: NA; j_call: TRBJ1-1; cdr3_length: 13; cdr3_nt: TGCAGCGTTGTTCAGTCCATGAACACTGAAGCTTTCTTT; cdr3_aa: CSVVQSMNTEAFF
clone_size: NA; v_call: TRBV29-1; d_call: NA; j_call: TRBJ2-5; cdr3_length: 13; cdr3_nt: TGCAGCGTTGTATCAGGGCTTGCAGAGACCCAGTACTTC; cdr3_aa: CSVVSGLAETQYF
clone_size: NA; v_call: TRBV10-2; d_call: NA; j_call: TRBJ1-1; cdr3_length: 14; cdr3_nt: TGCGCCAGCAGTGTTGCAGCGCTGAACACTGAAGCTTTCTTT; cdr3_aa: CASSVAALNTEAFF
clone_size: NA; v_call: TRBV27; d_call: TRBD1; j_call: TRBJ1-5; cdr3_length: 14; cdr3_nt: TGTGCCAGCAGATCGGGACAGGGCTACCAGCCCCAGCATTTT; cdr3_aa: CASRSGQGYQPQHF
clone_size: NA; v_call: TRBV10-2; d_call: NA; j_call: TRBJ2-1; cdr3_length: 13; cdr3_nt: TGCGCCAGCAGGGGAGGAAGCAACAATGAGCAGTTCTTC; cdr3_aa: CASRGGSNNEQFF
clone_size: NA; v_call: TRBV19; d_call: NA; j_call: TRBJ1-2; cdr3_length: 13; cdr3_nt: TGTGCCAGTAGTTCCCCAGGGATCTATGGCTACACCTTC; cdr3_aa: CASSSPGIYGYTF
clone_size: NA; v_call: TRBV11-3; d_call: TRBD1; j_call: TRBJ1-5; cdr3_length: 16; cdr3_nt: TGTGCCAGCAGCCCCGGTGGTCGACAGGGTGATCAGCCCCAGCATTTT; cdr3_aa: CASSPGGRQGDQPQHF
clone_size: NA; v_call: TRBV6-5; d_call: NA; j_call: TRBJ1-1; cdr3_length: 14; cdr3_nt: TGTGCCAGCAGTACCTTTACAGGGAACACTGAAGCTTTCTTT; cdr3_aa: CASSTFTGNTEAFF
clone_size: NA; v_call: TRBV28; d_call: NA; j_call: TRBJ1-4; cdr3_length: 14; cdr3_nt: TGTGCCAGCAGTCGACAGCAGACTAATGAAAAACTGTTTTTT; cdr3_aa: CASSRQQTNEKLFF
clone_size: NA; v_call: TRBV7-9; d_call: TRBD1; j_call: TRBJ2-6; cdr3_length: 16; cdr3_nt: TGTGCCAGCAGCCGCGGACAGGGCGCTGGGGCCAACGTCCTGACTTTC; cdr3_aa: CASSRGQGAGANVLTF
clone_size: NA; v_call: TRBV27; d_call: NA; j_call: TRBJ1-5; cdr3_length: 14; cdr3_nt: TGTGCCAGCAGTCTAAGGACAGCCAATCAGCCCCAGCATTTT; cdr3_aa: CASSLRTANQPQHF
clone_size: few; v_call: TRBV10-3; d_call: NA; j_call: TRBJ2-1; cdr3_length: 16; cdr3_nt: TGTGCCATCAGTGAGTCGATGGGCCAGGCCTACAATGAGCAGTTCTTC; cdr3_aa: CAISESMGQAYNEQFF
clone_size: NA; v_call: TRBV4-2; d_call: NA; j_call: TRBJ1-5; cdr3_length: 15; cdr3_nt: TGTGCCAGCAGCCTGGGGACTTCGGGGAATCAGCCCCAGCATTTT; cdr3_aa: CASSLGTSGNQPQHF
clone_size: NA; v_call: TRBV5-6; d_call: NA; j_call: TRBJ1-1; cdr3_length: 15; cdr3_nt: TGTGCCAGCAGCTTGGGACAGCAGAAGATATCTGAAGCTTTCTTT; cdr3_aa: CASSLGQQKISEAFF
clone_size: NA; v_call: TRBV5-1; d_call: NA; j_call: TRBJ2-1; cdr3_length: 14; cdr3_nt: TGCGCCAGCAGCTCCGTACCAGGGTTCAGTGAGCAGTTCTTC; cdr3_aa: CASSSVPGFSEQFF
clone_size: few; v_call: TRBV7-9; d_call: NA; j_call: TRBJ2-6; cdr3_length: 17; cdr3_nt: TGTGCCAGCAGCTTAAGCTGGGGGGGCTCTGGGGCCAACGTCCTGGCTTTC; cdr3_aa: CASSLSWGGSGANVLAF
clone_size: NA; v_call: TRBV7-2; d_call: NA; j_call: TRBJ1-1; cdr3_length: 12; cdr3_nt: TGTGCCAGCAGCTTTCCTTACACTGAAGCTTTCTTT; cdr3_aa: CASSFPYTEAFF
clone_size: NA; v_call: TRBV7-9; d_call: NA; j_call: TRBJ2-1; cdr3_length: 9; cdr3_nt: TGTGCCAGCAGCTTGTCCGAGTTCTTC; cdr3_aa: CASSLSEFF
clone_size: NA; v_call: TRBV9; d_call: TRBD1; j_call: TRBJ2-2; cdr3_length: 17; cdr3_nt: TGTGCCAGCAGCGTAGTTTTAGGGGGCAGGAACACCGGGGAGCTGTTTTTT; cdr3_aa: CASSVVLGGRNTGELFF
clone_size: NA; v_call: TRBV5-1; d_call: TRBD2; j_call: TRBJ2-5; cdr3_length: 16; cdr3_nt: TGCGCCAGCAGCGAGACTAGCGGGGGAACGGTGGGGACCCAGTACTTC; cdr3_aa: CASSETSGGTVGTQYF
clone_size: NA; v_call: TRBV19; d_call: TRBD1; j_call: TRBJ2-2; cdr3_length: 15; cdr3_nt: TGTGCCAGTAGTAGGGGACAGGGGTCCACCGGGGAGCTGTTTTTT; cdr3_aa: CASSRGQGSTGELFF
clone_size: NA; v_call: TRBV9; d_call: TRBD1; j_call: TRBJ1-4; cdr3_length: 16; cdr3_nt: TGTGCCAGCAGCGCGGACAGGGGTTTATTAGGTGAAAAACTGTTTTTT; cdr3_aa: CASSADRGLLGEKLFF
clone_size: NA; v_call: TRBV19; d_call: TRBD1; j_call: TRBJ1-4; cdr3_length: 16; cdr3_nt: TGTGCCAGTAGTACATTACCGGGACAGAGGAATGAAAAACTGTTTTTT; cdr3_aa: CASSTLPGQRNEKLFF
clone_size: NA; v_call: TRBV30; d_call: TRBD1; j_call: TRBJ1-1; cdr3_length: 12; cdr3_nt: TGTGCCTGGAGGAAGGGGGCAACTGAAGCTTTCTTT; cdr3_aa: CAWRKGATEAFF
clone_size: NA; v_call: TRBV28; d_call: NA; j_call: TRBJ1-5; cdr3_length: 14; cdr3_nt: TGTGCCAGCAGGGCAGGGCAGGGAGGGCAGCCCCAGCATTTT; cdr3_aa: CASRAGQGGQPQHF
clone_size: NA; v_call: TRBV28; d_call: TRBD1; j_call: TRBJ1-6; cdr3_length: 19; cdr3_nt: TGTGCCAGCAGTTTGCCGGGTGATGCAGGGGGGACTTATAATTCACCCCTCCACTTT; cdr3_aa: CASSLPGDAGGTYNSPLHF
clone_size: NA; v_call: TRBV7-2; d_call: TRBD2; j_call: TRBJ2-7; cdr3_length: 16; cdr3_nt: TGTGCCAGCAGCAAGAGACTAGCGGGAGTATCCTACGAGCAGTACTTC; cdr3_aa: CASSKRLAGVSYEQYF
clone_size: NA; v_call: TRBV7-6; d_call: TRBD1; j_call: TRBJ1-1; cdr3_length: 16; cdr3_nt: TGTGCCAGCAGCTTGCAAACAGGGGGCGGTTCGACTGAAGCTTTCTTT; cdr3_aa: CASSLQTGGGSTEAFF
clone_size: NA; v_call: TRBV7-9; d_call: TRBD1; j_call: TRBJ1-6; cdr3_length: 18; cdr3_nt: TGTGCCAGCAGCCAAGGGGGACAGGGGGAAACCTATAATTCACCCCTCCACTTT; cdr3_aa: CASSQGGQGETYNSPLHF
clone_size: NA; v_call: TRBV9; d_call: TRBD1; j_call: TRBJ2-2; cdr3_length: 16; cdr3_nt: TGTGCCAGCAGCGAACAGGGGACGATGAACACCGGGGAGCTGTTTTTT; cdr3_aa: CASSEQGTMNTGELFF
clone_size: NA; v_call: TRBV19; d_call: NA; j_call: TRBJ2-7; cdr3_length: 14; cdr3_nt: TGTGCCAGTAAGGTAGGAGGGAACTCCTACGAGCAGTACTTC; cdr3_aa: CASKVGGNSYEQYF
clone_size: few; v_call: TRBV19; d_call: TRBD1; j_call: TRBJ2-7; cdr3_length: 15; cdr3_nt: TGTGCCAGTAGCAGAGACAGGGGCGGATCCTACGAGCAGTACTTC; cdr3_aa: CASSRDRGGSYEQYF
clone_size: few; v_call: TRBV4-2; d_call: NA; j_call: TRBJ2-5; cdr3_length: 15; cdr3_nt: TGTGCCAGCAGCCAAGATTCGGCTAGCGCTGAGACCCAGTACTTC; cdr3_aa: CASSQDSASAETQYF
clone_size: NA; v_call: TRBV6-5; d_call: NA; j_call: TRBJ1-6; cdr3_length: 14; cdr3_nt: TGTGCCAGCAGTTATACAGGGCTTGGGGCACCCCTCCACTTT; cdr3_aa: CASSYTGLGAPLHF
clone_size: NA; v_call: TRBV6-1; d_call: NA; j_call: TRBJ2-5; cdr3_length: 14; cdr3_nt: TGTGCCAGCAGTGAATCGGGACTCCAAGAGACCCAGTACTTC; cdr3_aa: CASSESGLQETQYF
clone_size: NA; v_call: TRBV27; d_call: TRBD1; j_call: TRBJ2-5; cdr3_length: 14; cdr3_nt: TGTGCCAGCAGCCCGTCAACAGGGGTGGAGACCCAGTACTTC; cdr3_aa: CASSPSTGVETQYF
clone_size: NA; v_call: TRBV5-6; d_call: NA; j_call: TRBJ2-7; cdr3_length: 14; cdr3_nt: TGTGCCAGCAGCTACAGGCCCGATTCCTACGAGCAGTACTTC; cdr3_aa: CASSYRPDSYEQYF
clone_size: NA; v_call: TRBV7-9; d_call: NA; j_call: TRBJ2-7; cdr3_length: 14; cdr3_nt: TGTGCCAGCAGCTTAAAGGACGGGACCTACGAGCAGTACTTC; cdr3_aa: CASSLKDGTYEQYF
clone_size: once; v_call: TRBV7-2; d_call: NA; j_call: TRBJ2-1; cdr3_length: 16; cdr3_nt: TGTGCCAGCAGCTTAGTTGGAGGTAGCTCCTACAATGAGCAGTTCTTC; cdr3_aa: CASSLVGGSSYNEQFF
clone_size: NA; v_call: TRBV2; d_call: NA; j_call: TRBJ2-1; cdr3_length: 11; cdr3_nt: TGTGCCAGCAGTGAGCGGGGTGAGCAGTTCTTC; cdr3_aa: CASSERGEQFF
clone_size: NA; v_call: TRBV7-9; d_call: TRBD1; j_call: TRBJ1-4; cdr3_length: 14; cdr3_nt: TGTGCCAGCAGCCGCGGACAGGGGAGTGAAAAACTGTTTTTT; cdr3_aa: CASSRGQGSEKLFF
clone_size: few; v_call: TRBV4-3; d_call: TRBD2; j_call: TRBJ2-3; cdr3_length: 17; cdr3_nt: TGCGCCAGCAGCCAAGAAGCTAGCGGGAGGTCCACAGATACGCAGTATTTT; cdr3_aa: CASSQEASGRSTDTQYF
clone_size: NA; v_call: TRBV6-5; d_call: TRBD1; j_call: TRBJ2-7; cdr3_length: 13; cdr3_nt: TGTGCCAGCAGTTACTCCCGGGACAGCTGGCGGTACTTC; cdr3_aa: CASSYSRDSWRYF
clone_size: few; v_call: TRBV11-2; d_call: NA; j_call: TRBJ2-7; cdr3_length: 11; cdr3_nt: TGTGCCAGCAGCTTAAGGGGGGAGCAGTACTTC; cdr3_aa: CASSLRGEQYF